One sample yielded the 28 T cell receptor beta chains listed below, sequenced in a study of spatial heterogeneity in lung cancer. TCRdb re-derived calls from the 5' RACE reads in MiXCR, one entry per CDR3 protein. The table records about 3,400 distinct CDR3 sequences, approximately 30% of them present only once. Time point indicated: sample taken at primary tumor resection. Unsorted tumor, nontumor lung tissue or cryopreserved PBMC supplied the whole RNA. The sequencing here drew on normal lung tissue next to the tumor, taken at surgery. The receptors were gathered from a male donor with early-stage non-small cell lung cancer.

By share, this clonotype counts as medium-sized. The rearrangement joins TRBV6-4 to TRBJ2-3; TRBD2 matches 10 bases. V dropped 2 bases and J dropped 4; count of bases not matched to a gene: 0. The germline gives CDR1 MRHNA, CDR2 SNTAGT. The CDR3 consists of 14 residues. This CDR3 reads CASSDGTSADTQYF. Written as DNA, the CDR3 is TGTGCCAGCAGTGACGGGACTAGCGCAGATACGCAGTATTTT.

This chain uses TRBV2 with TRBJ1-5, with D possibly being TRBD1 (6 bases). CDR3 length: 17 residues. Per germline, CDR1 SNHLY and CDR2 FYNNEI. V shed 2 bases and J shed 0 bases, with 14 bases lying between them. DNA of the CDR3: TGTGCCAGCAGTGAACGCGGCAGGGGAAGTAGCAATCAGCCCCAGCATTTT. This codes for CASSERGRGSSNQPQHF.

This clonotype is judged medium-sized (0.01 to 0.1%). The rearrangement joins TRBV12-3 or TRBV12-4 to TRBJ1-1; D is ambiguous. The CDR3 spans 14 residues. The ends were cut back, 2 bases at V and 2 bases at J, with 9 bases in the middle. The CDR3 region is CASSLQAGNTEAFF. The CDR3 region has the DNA TGTGCCAGCAGTTTACAGGCGGGAAACACTGAAGCTTTCTTT.

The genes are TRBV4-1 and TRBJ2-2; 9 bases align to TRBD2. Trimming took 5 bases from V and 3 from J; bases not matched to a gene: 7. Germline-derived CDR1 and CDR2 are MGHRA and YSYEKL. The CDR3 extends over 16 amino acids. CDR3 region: CASSEVAGAYTGELFF. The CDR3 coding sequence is TGCGCCAGCAGCGAAGTAGCGGGAGCATACACCGGGGAGCTGTTTTTT.

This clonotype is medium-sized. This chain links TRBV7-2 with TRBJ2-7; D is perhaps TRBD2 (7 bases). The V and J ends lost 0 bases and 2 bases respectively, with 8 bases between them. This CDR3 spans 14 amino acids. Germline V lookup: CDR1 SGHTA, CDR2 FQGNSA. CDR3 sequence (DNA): TGTGCCAGCAGCTTAGCGGGGGGGCCCTACGAGCAGTACGTC. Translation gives CASSLAGGPYEQYV.

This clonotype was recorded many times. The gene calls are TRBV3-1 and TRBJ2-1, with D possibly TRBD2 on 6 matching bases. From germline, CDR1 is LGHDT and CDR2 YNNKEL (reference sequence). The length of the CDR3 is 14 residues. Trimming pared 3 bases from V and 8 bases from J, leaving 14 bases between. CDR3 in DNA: TGTGCCAGCAGCCACTCGACTAGAAGCGATGAGCAGTTCTTC. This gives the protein CASSHSTRSDEQFF.

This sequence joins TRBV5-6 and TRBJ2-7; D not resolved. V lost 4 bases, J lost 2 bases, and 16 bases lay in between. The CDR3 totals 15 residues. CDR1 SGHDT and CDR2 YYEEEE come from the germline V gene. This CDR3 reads CASSLKPGFAYEQYF. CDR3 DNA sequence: TGTGCCAGCAGCCTAAAACCTGGATTCGCCTACGAGCAGTACTTC.

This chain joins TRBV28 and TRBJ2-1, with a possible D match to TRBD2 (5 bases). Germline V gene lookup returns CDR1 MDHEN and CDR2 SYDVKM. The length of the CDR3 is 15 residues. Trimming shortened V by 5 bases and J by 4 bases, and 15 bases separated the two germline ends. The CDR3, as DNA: TGTGCCAGCAGTCCGAGAGGGTCGAGATACAATGAGCAGTTCTTC. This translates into CASSPRGSRYNEQFF.

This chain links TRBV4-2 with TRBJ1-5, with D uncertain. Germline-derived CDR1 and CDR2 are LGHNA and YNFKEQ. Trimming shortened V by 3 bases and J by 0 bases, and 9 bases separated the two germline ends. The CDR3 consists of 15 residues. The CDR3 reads CASSQGSNSNQPQHF. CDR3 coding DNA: TGTGCCAGCAGCCAGGGCAGTAATAGCAATCAGCCCCAGCATTTT.

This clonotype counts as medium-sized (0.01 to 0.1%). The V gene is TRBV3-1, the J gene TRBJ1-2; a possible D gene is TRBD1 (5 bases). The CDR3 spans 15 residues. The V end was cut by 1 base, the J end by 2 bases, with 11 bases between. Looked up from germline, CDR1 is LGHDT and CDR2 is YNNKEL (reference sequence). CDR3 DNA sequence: TGTGCCAGCAGCCAAGGACAGAACCTAAACTATGGCTACACCTTC. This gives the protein CASSQGQNLNYGYTF.

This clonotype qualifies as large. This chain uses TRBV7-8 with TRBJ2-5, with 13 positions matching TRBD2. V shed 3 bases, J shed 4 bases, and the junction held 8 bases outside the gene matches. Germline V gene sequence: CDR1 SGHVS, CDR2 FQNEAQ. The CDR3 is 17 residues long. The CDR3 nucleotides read TGTGCCAGCAGCTTGGGATCACTAGCGGGGGGGGGAGAGACCCAGTACTTC. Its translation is CASSLGSLAGGGETQYF.

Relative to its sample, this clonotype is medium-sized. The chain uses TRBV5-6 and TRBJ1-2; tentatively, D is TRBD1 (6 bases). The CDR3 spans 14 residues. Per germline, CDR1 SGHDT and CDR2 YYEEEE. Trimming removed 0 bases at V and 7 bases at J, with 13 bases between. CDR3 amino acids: CASSLVAGEFGYTF. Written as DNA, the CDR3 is TGTGCCAGCAGCTTGGTGGCAGGGGAGTTTGGCTACACCTTC.

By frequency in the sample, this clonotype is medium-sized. The CDR3 region is CAISESGAGSNQPQHF. The CDR3 DNA reads TGTGCCATCAGTGAGTCGGGGGCAGGGAGCAATCAGCCCCAGCATTTT. This rearrangement joins TRBV10-3 to TRBJ1-5; D perhaps matches TRBD1 (6 bases). V dropped 0 bases and J dropped 1 base, with 10 bases sitting between them. The germline CDR1 and CDR2 sequences are ENHRY and SYGVKD. The CDR3 contains 16 residues.

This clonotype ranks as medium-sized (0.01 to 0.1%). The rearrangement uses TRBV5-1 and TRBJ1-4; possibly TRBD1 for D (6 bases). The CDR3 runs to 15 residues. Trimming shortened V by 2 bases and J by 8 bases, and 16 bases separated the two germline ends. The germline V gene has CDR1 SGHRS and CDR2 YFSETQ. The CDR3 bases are TGCGCCAGCAGCTTCCTGCGGGGGGCTGGGGAAAAACTGTTTTTT. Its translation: CASSFLRGAGEKLFF. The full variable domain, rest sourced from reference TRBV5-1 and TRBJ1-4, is KAGVTQTPRYLIKTRGQQVTLSCSPISGHRSVSWYQQTPGQGLQFLFEYFSETQRNKGNFPGRFSGRQFSNSRSEMNVSTLELGDSALYLCASSFLRGAGEKLFFGSGTQLSVL.

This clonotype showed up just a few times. CDR3 coding DNA: TGTGCCAGCAGCTCGACCGGCCAGGGGTTTCCCTACGAGCAGTACTTC. Protein product: CASSSTGQGFPYEQYF. The genes are TRBV5-5 and TRBJ2-7; possibly TRBD1 for D (6 bases). Germline V gene data show CDR1 as SGHKS and CDR2 as YYEKEE (reference sequence). The CDR3 runs 16 residues. Deletions cut 3 bases from V and 2 bases from J, with 18 bases between.

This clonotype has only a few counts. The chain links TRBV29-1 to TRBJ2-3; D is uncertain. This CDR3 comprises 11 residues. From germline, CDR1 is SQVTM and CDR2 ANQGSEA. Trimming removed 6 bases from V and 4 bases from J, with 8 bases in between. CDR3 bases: TGCAGCGTGGCAGACCCAGATACGCAGTATTTT. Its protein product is CSVADPDTQYF.

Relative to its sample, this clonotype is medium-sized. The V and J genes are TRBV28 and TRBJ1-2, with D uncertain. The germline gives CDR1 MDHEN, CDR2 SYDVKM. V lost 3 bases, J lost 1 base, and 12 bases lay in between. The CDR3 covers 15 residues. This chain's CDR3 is CASSFTDSINYGYTF. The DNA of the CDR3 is TGTGCCAGCAGTTTTACAGACTCGATTAACTATGGCTACACCTTC.

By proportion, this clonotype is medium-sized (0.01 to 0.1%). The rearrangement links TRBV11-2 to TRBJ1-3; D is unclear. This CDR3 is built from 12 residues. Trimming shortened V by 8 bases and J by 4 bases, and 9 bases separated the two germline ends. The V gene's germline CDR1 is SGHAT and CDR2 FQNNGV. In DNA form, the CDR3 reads TGTGCCAGCCGCGACATGGGAAACACCATATATTTT. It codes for CASRDMGNTIYF.

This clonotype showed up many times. The CDR3: CASSGLVRYNEQFF. Here the CDR3 DNA reads TGCGCCAGCAGCGGACTAGTCCGCTACAATGAGCAGTTCTTC. The chain joins TRBV5-1 to TRBJ2-1, with 7 bases that match TRBD2. Trimming removed 4 bases from V and 3 bases from J; junction bases left unmatched: 4. Germline CDR1 SGHRS, CDR2 YFSETQ. The CDR3 has 14 amino acids.

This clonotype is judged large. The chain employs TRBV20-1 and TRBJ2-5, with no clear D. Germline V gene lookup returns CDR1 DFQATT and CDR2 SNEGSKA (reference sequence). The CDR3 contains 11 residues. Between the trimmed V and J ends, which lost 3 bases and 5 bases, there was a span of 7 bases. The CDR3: CSASLGETQYF. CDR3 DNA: TGCAGTGCTAGTTTGGGTGAGACCCAGTACTTC.

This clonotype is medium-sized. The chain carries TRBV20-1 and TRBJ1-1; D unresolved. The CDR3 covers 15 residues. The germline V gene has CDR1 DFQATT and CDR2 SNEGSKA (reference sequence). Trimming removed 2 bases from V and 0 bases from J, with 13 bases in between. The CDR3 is CSARPAGRMNTEAFF. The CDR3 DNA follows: TGCAGTGCTAGACCTGCCGGACGGATGAACACTGAAGCTTTCTTT.

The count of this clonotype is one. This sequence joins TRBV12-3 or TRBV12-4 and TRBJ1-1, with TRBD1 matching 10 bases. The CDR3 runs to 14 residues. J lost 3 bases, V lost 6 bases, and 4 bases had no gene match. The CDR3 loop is CASSYGTGDTEAFF. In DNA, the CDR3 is TGTGCCAGCAGCTATGGGACAGGGGACACTGAAGCTTTCTTT.

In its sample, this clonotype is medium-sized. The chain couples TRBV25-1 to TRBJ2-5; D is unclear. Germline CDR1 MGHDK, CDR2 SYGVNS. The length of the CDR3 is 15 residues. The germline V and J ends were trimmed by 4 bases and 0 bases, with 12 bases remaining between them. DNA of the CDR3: TGTGCCAGCAGTGCGTCGCGGCTCTACCAAGAGACCCAGTACTTC. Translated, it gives CASSASRLYQETQYF. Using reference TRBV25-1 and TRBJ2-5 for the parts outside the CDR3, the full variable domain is EADIYQTPRYLVIGTGKKITLECSQTMGHDKMYWYQQDPGMELHLIHYSYGVNSTEKGDLSSESTVSRIRTEHFPLTLESARPSHTSQYLCASSASRLYQETQYFGPGTRLLVL.

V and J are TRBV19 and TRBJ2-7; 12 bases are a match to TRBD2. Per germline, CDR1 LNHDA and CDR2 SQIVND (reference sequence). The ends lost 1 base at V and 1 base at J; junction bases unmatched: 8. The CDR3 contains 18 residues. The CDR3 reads CASSIALDGLAGSYEQYF. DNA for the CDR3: TGTGCCAGTAGTATAGCCCTCGATGGACTAGCGGGATCCTACGAGCAGTACTTC.

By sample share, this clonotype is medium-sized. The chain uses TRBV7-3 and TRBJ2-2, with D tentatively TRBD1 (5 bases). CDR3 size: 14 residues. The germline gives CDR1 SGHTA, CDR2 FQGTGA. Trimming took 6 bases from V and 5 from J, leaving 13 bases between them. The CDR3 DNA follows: TGTGCCAGCAGAGGGGCTTCAAGGACCGGGGAGCTGTTTTTT. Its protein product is CASRGASRTGELFF.

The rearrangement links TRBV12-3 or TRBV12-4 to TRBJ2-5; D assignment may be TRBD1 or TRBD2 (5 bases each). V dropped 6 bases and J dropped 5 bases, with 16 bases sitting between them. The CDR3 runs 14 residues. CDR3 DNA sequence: TGTGCCAGCAGCCCGAGAACAGGCGGGGAGACCCAGTACTTC. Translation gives CASSPRTGGETQYF.

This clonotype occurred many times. CDR3 nucleotides: TGTGCCAGCAGTTTAGGGACCAAAAACATTCAGTACTTC. Its protein product is CASSLGTKNIQYF. The rearrangement links TRBV12-3 or TRBV12-4 to TRBJ2-4; D gene unclear. The CDR3 is 13 residues long. Trimming pared 1 base from V and 2 bases from J, leaving 3 bases between.

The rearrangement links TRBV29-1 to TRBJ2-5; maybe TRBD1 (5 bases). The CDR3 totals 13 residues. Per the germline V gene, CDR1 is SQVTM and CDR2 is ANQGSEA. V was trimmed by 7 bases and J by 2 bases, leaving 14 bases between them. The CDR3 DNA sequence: TGCAGCGCCCTGACAGCTGGACAAGAGACCCAGTACTTC. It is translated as CSALTAGQETQYF.